The 24 T cell receptor beta chains reported below all come from one sample, sequenced in a study of identifying expanded T cells in peripheral blood. This table comes from immunoSEQ multiplex PCR, and its TCRdb copy is limited to in-frame clones, with some not included. Among 100,000 or so clones listed, 80% to 90% were seen once. Sequencing was carried out using blood. The receptors were sampled from a person aged 18 to 70 in good health.

The chain couples TRBV18 to TRBJ2-7; 8 bases map to TRBD1. The CDR3 consists of 13 residues. Germline V gene sequence: CDR1 KGHSH, CDR2 LQKENI. V was pared by 5 bases and J by 6 bases, with 6 bases of the junction left unmatched. The CDR3 sequence: CASSADRAGEQYF. CDR3 sequence (DNA): TGTGCCAGCTCAGCGGACAGGGCGGGCGAGCAGTACTTC.

The chain recombines TRBV18 with TRBJ1-1, with 7 bases fitting TRBD1. The trim removed 2 bases at V and 3 bases at J, leaving 3 bases unmatched. From germline, CDR1 is KGHSH and CDR2 LQKENI. The CDR3 has 14 residues. DNA for the CDR3: TGTGCCAGCTCACCAGAGACAGGGTACACTGAAGCTTTCTTT. It specifies CASSPETGYTEAFF.

The chain links TRBV18 to TRBJ1-3, with 8 bases identical to TRBD1. The V and J ends lost 5 bases and 8 bases, in that order; junction bases with no gene match: 8. CDR1 is KGHSH and CDR2 is LQKENI in the germline V gene. This CDR3 has 14 residues. The CDR3 protein is CASSARDRWDTIYF. The CDR3 DNA follows: TGTGCCAGCTCAGCCCGGGACAGGTGGGACACCATATATTTT.

The chain has TRBV18 and TRBJ1-1; no firm D call. Germline assignment: CDR1 KGHSH and CDR2 LQKENI. The ends were cut back, 3 bases at V and 1 base at J, with 6 bases in the middle. The CDR3 totals 13 residues. In DNA, the CDR3 is TGTGCCAGCTCACCCCTCCAGAACACTGAAGCTTTCTTT. It encodes CASSPLQNTEAFF.

The DNA for the CDR3 is TGCGCCAGCAGCTTGGCCGGGGACAGACAAGAGACCCAGTACTTC. Protein product: CASSLAGDRQETQYF. The chain uses TRBV5-1 and TRBJ2-5, with 7 bases that match TRBD1. Germline CDR1 SGHRS, CDR2 YFSETQ. The ends lost 0 bases at V and 2 bases at J; junction bases unmatched: 4. The CDR3 has 15 residues.

The rearrangement uses TRBV6-1 and TRBJ2-3, with 7 positions matching TRBD1. CDR1 MNHNS and CDR2 SASEGT come from the germline V gene. This CDR3 region has 15 residues. Trimming took 6 bases from V and 3 from J; bases not matched to a gene: 9. The DNA for the CDR3 is TGTGCCAGCAGCCGGGACAGCAGGTTAACAGATACGCAGTATTTT. Translation: CASSRDSRLTDTQYF.

The chain uses TRBV11-1 and TRBJ2-1, with no clear D. The CDR3 extends over 14 amino acids. Germline V lookup: CDR1 SGHAT, CDR2 FQDESV (reference sequence). Deletions cut 5 bases from V and 2 bases from J, with 10 bases between. The CDR3 reads CASSAQVTYNEQFF. As DNA, the CDR3 is TGTGCCAGCAGCGCGCAGGTGACCTACAATGAGCAGTTCTTC.

This sequence joins TRBV4-1 and TRBJ2-3, with unresolved D. The germline V gene has CDR1 MGHRA and CDR2 YSYEKL. There are 14 residues in the CDR3. Trimming left V 4 bases short and J 4 bases short, with 12 bases between. DNA of the CDR3: TGCGCCAGCAGCCCGAAGAAGGTCTCAGATACGCAGTATTTT. This codes for CASSPKKVSDTQYF.

The chain carries TRBV9 and TRBJ1-1, with D hard to call. The length of the CDR3 is 12 residues. V lost 0 bases and J lost 7, with 7 bases in between. CDR1 SGDLS and CDR2 YYNGEE come from the germline V gene. In DNA, the CDR3 is TGTGCCAGCAGCGTAGCCGACGGTGAAGCTTTCTTT. Translated, it gives CASSVADGEAFF.

The rearrangement joins TRBV11-2 to TRBJ2-3; D is ambiguous. The V and J ends lost 1 base and 6 bases respectively, with 2 bases between them. The CDR3 length is 11 residues. CDR1 and CDR2 (germline): SGHAT, FQNNGV. CDR3 nucleotides: TGTGCCAGCAGCTTAGGTGATACGCAGTATTTT. Amino acid sequence: CASSLGDTQYF.

The chain joins TRBV9 to TRBJ2-5; D is undetermined. The CDR3 contains 16 residues. In germline, CDR1 is SGDLS, CDR2 YYNGEE. V lost 4 bases and J lost 0, with 16 bases in between. In DNA, the CDR3 is TGTGCCAGCAGCCCGTCCGGCGGAGCCTACCAAGAGACCCAGTACTTC. Residues: CASSPSGGAYQETQYF.

This chain joins TRBV11-3 and TRBJ1-1; TRBD1 agrees at 8 bases. This CDR3 is 15 amino acids long. Trimming removed 5 bases from V and 0 bases from J; junction bases left unmatched: 5. Germline V lookup: CDR1 SGHNT, CDR2 YENEEA. The CDR3 loop reads CASSRGGQVNTEAFF. CDR3 nucleotide sequence: TGTGCCAGCAGCCGGGGGGGACAGGTGAACACTGAAGCTTTCTTT.

The chain employs TRBV6-5 and TRBJ1-1; D is unresolved. V was cut by 0 bases and J by 1 base, with 3 bases left in between. CDR3 size: 13 residues. CDR1 and CDR2 from the germline V gene are MNHEY and SVGAGI. CDR3 sequence reads: CASSYSWNTEAFF. CDR3 sequence (DNA): TGTGCCAGCAGTTACTCATGGAACACTGAAGCTTTCTTT.

The chain carries TRBV7-2 and TRBJ1-2; D might be TRBD1 (5 bases). Germline lookup yields CDR1 SGHTA and CDR2 FQGNSA. CDR3 length: 13 amino acids. Trimming removed 6 bases at V and 3 bases at J, with 11 bases between. CDR3 residues: CASRPTGHYGYTF. In DNA, the CDR3 is TGTGCCAGCAGGCCCACGGGACACTATGGCTACACCTTC. Looking up the rest from reference TRBV7-2 and TRBJ1-2 gives the full variable domain: GAGVSQSPSNKVTEKGKDVELRCDPISGHTALYWYRQSLGQGLEFLIYFQGNSAPDKSGLPSDRFSAERTGGSVSTLTIQRTQQEDSAVYLCASRPTGHYGYTFGSGTRLTVV.

The chain combines TRBV5-1 with TRBJ2-3, with TRBD1 as a possible D gene (6 bases). V lost 6 bases to trimming and J lost 0 bases, with 11 bases between them. The CDR3 contains 14 residues. Germline V gene data show CDR1 as SGHRS and CDR2 as YFSETQ. In DNA form, the CDR3 reads TGCGCCAGCACCCCGGGACACAGCACAGATACGCAGTATTTT. This sequence encodes CASTPGHSTDTQYF.

The chain recombines TRBV30 with TRBJ2-7; 9 bases are a match to TRBD2. Germline CDR1 GTSNPN, CDR2 SVGIG (reference sequence). The CDR3 length is 14 residues. The ends lost 4 bases at V and 4 bases at J; junction bases unmatched: 8. The CDR3 region is CAWKRLAGYYEQYF. The CDR3 DNA is TGTGCCTGGAAGCGGCTAGCGGGATATTACGAGCAGTACTTC.

The V call is TRBV15, the J call TRBJ1-1; D unclear. Germline assignment: CDR1 LNHNV and CDR2 YYDKDF (reference sequence). V was pared by 3 bases and J by 7 bases, with 12 bases between. The CDR3 is 13 residues long. The CDR3 spells CATSSDFLFEAFF. CDR3 in DNA: TGTGCCACCAGCAGCGACTTTTTATTTGAAGCTTTCTTT.

The chain joins TRBV7-9 to TRBJ2-1, with 7 bases lining up with TRBD1. With 2 bases clipped from V and 12 bases from J, the junction kept 1 base outside the gene matches. In germline, CDR1 is SEHNR, CDR2 FQNEAQ (reference sequence). This CDR3 has 11 amino acids. The CDR3 nucleotides read TGTGCCAGCAGCTTAAACAGGGGGCAGTTCTTC. Protein sequence: CASSLNRGQFF.

This sequence joins TRBV11-3 and TRBJ2-7; a possible D gene is TRBD1 (5 bases). Deletions cut 5 bases from V and 0 bases from J, with 14 bases between. This CDR3 is built from 15 residues. CDR1 SGHNT and CDR2 YENEEA come from the germline V gene. This chain's CDR3 is CASSKTETSSYEQYF. As DNA, the CDR3 is TGTGCCAGCAGCAAGACAGAAACGAGCTCCTACGAGCAGTACTTC.

This sequence joins TRBV27 and TRBJ2-4; the D is unclear. This CDR3 is built from 13 residues. From germline, CDR1 is MNHEY and CDR2 SMNVEV (reference sequence). Trimming shortened V by 2 bases and J by 5 bases, and 7 bases separated the two germline ends. CDR3 in amino acids: CASSLSPENIQYF. CDR3 coding DNA: TGTGCCAGCAGTTTAAGTCCGGAAAACATTCAGTACTTC.

V is TRBV27 and J is TRBJ2-1; D is uncertain. The CDR3 length is 11 residues. CDR1 and CDR2 (germline): MNHEY, SMNVEV (reference sequence). Trimming stripped 7 bases from V and 5 bases from J, with 6 bases between. This chain's CDR3 is CASTRNNEQFF. CDR3 sequence (DNA): TGTGCCAGCACCAGAAACAATGAGCAGTTCTTC.

This chain joins TRBV27 and TRBJ2-1; D might be TRBD2 (6 bases). The germline V gene has CDR1 MNHEY and CDR2 SMNVEV (reference sequence). Trimming removed 5 bases at V and 6 bases at J, with 14 bases between. This CDR3 is 14 amino acids long. CDR3 bases: TGTGCCAGCAGTCCCCCTTTAGCGGCCAATGAGCAGTTCTTC. It encodes CASSPPLAANEQFF.

This clone has more than one count but fewer than ten. This chain links TRBV6-5 with TRBJ1-2, with D unclear. CDR1 is MNHEY, CDR2 SVGAGI, per germline. V lost 5 bases, J lost 8 bases, and 18 bases lay in between. There are 14 residues in the CDR3. CDR3 residues: CASSKQWLVGGYTF. The CDR3 DNA reads as TGTGCCAGCAGTAAACAATGGCTCGTTGGGGGCTACACCTTC.

CDR3 loop: CASSQVKSAFYTEAFF. In DNA, the CDR3 is TGTGCCAGCAGCCAGGTTAAGTCTGCCTTTTACACTGAAGCTTTCTTT. This rearrangement joins TRBV14 to TRBJ1-1; no definite D call. Trimming removed 3 bases from V and 3 bases from J, with 17 bases in between. Germline CDR1 SGHDN, CDR2 FVKESK. This CDR3 contains 16 residues.